This T cell receptor (beta chain) was sequenced in a study of regulatory T cells. Trimming stripped 1 base from V and 5 bases from J, with 5 bases between. Germline V gene sequence: CDR1 SGHVS, CDR2 FNYEAQ. The CDR3 consists of 12 residues. The primer mix had 52 TRBV and 13 TRBJ primers. This table comes from immunoSEQ multiplex PCR, and its TCRdb copy is limited to in-frame clones, with some not included. The data show around 16,000 clones, with approximately 80% seen just once and around 8% held by the top ten. About this clone: As yet, its antigen is unknown.

Whole-study results and caveats: Hydrophobic residues at CDR3 positions 6 and 7 were enriched in conventional CD4+ T cells of CD3G-deficient patients.

The sequenced sample was conventional CD4+ T cells sorted from blood. This receptor was obtained from a person in their thirties with CD3G deficiency. This rearrangement joins TRBV7-6 to TRBJ2-5; D is ambiguous. CDR3 region: CASSLVGETQYF. CDR3 DNA sequence: TGTGCCAGCAGCTTAGTTGGGGAGACCCAGTACTTC.